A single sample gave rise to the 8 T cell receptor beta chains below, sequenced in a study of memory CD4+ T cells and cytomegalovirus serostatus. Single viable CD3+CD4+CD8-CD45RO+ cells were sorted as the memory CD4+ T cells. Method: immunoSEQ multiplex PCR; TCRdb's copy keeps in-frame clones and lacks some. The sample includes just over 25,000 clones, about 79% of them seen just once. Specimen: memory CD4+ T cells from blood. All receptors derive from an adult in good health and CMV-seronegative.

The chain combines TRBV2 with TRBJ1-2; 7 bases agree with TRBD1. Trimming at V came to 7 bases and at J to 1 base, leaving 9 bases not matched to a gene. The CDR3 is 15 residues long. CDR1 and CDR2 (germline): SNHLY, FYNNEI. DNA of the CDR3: TGTGCCAGCATCCTGGGACAGAGCATTAACTATGGCTACACCTTC. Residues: CASILGQSINYGYTF.

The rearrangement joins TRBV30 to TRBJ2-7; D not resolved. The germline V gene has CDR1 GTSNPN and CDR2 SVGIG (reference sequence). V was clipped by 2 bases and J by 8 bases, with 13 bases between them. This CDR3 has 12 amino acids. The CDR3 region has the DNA TGTGCCTGGAGTAGGGCCACTTACCAGCAGTACTTC. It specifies CAWSRATYQQYF. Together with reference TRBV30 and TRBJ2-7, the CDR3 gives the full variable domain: SQTIHQWPATLVQPVGSPLSLECTVEGTSNPNLYWYRQAAGRGLQLLFYSVGIGQISSEVPQNLSASRPQDRQFILSSKKLLLSDSGFYLCAWSRATYQQYFGPGTRLTVT.

The CDR3 nucleotides are TGTGCCAGCAGGCCGGGACTAGCGGTTTTTGAGCAGTTCTTC. This translates into CASRPGLAVFEQFF. This chain uses TRBV6-1 with TRBJ2-1; 11 nucleotides agree with TRBD2. CDR1 is MNHNS, CDR2 SASEGT, per germline. The CDR3 spans 14 residues. V gave up 6 bases and J gave up 9 bases; unmatched junction bases: 7.

CDR3 sequence: CASQAQQGSTEAFF. The CDR3 DNA follows: TGTGCCAGTCAAGCCCAACAGGGGTCGACTGAAGCTTTCTTT. The chain uses TRBV11-2 and TRBJ1-1, with 7 bases aligning to TRBD1. With V trimmed by 9 bases and J by 5 bases, 12 bases remained unmatched. The CDR3 length is 14 residues. Germline V CDR1 and CDR2: SGHAT, FQNNGV.

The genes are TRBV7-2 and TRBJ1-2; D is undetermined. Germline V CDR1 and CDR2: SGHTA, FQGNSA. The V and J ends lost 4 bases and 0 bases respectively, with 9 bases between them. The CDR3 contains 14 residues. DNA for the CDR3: TGTGCCAGCAGCTGGTCAGGTACTAACTATGGCTACACCTTC. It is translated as CASSWSGTNYGYTF. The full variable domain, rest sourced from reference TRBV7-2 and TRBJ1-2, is GAGVSQSPSNKVTEKGKDVELRCDPISGHTALYWYRQSLGQGLEFLIYFQGNSAPDKSGLPSDRFSAERTGGSVSTLTIQRTQQEDSAVYLCASSWSGTNYGYTFGSGTRLTVV.

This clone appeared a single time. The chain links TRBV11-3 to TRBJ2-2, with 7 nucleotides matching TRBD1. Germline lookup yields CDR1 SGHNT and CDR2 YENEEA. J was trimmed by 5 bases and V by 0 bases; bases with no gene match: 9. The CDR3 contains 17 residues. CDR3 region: CASSLEQGLGPTGELFF. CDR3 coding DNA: TGTGCCAGCAGCTTAGAACAGGGGCTTGGGCCTACCGGGGAGCTGTTTTTT. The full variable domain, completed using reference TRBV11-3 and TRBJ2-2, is EAGVVQSPRYKIIEKKQPVAFWCNPISGHNTLYWYLQNLGQGPELLIRYENEEAVDDSQLPKDRFSAERLKGVDSTLKIQPAELGDSAVYLCASSLEQGLGPTGELFFGEGSRLTVL.

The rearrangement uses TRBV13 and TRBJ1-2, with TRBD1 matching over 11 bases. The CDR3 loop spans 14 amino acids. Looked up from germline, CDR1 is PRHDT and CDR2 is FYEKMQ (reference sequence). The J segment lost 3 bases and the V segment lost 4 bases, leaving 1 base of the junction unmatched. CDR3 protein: CASSWDRGYYGYTF. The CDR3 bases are TGTGCCAGCAGCTGGGACAGGGGGTACTATGGCTACACCTTC.

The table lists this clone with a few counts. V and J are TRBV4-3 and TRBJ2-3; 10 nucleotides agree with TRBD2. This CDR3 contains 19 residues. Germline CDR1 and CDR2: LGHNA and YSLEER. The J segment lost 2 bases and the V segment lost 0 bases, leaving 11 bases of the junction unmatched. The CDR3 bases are TGCGCCAGCAGCCAAGATCATCGGACTAGCGGTTCTCACACAGATACGCAGTATTTT. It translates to CASSQDHRTSGSHTDTQYF.